These T cell receptor beta chains were read from a single sample in a study of blood T cell repertoires in COVID-19. Here immunoSEQ multiplex PCR was the method, and the copy in TCRdb shows in-frame clones only, minus some. In the table there are approximately 110,000 clones, about 88% of which are singletons. The sequenced sample was peripheral blood. The receptors originated from a human donor in a cohort sampled during active COVID-19. Both conserved end residues are part of each CDR3. The D gene is left open where the match is weak. Not all rows give a size; the values are once, few, many and, for expanded clones, a class.

j_call,clone_size,v_call,d_call,cdr3_aa,cdr3_nt
TRBJ1-1,once,TRBV19,TRBD1,CASSFDREGNTEAFF,TGTGCCAGTAGTTTCGACAGGGAAGGTAACACTGAAGCTTTCTTT
TRBJ2-1,.,TRBV6-2/TRBV6-3,.,CASSPRVNEQFF,TGTGCCAGCAGTCCCAGGGTCAATGAGCAGTTCTTC
TRBJ2-7,.,TRBV3-1/TRBV3-2,.,CASSPYRDEQYF,TGTGCCAGCAGCCCTTACAGGGACGAGCAGTACTTC
TRBJ2-5,.,TRBV5-8,.,CASNIETQYF,TGTGCCAGCAATATAGAGACCCAGTACTTC
TRBJ2-4,.,TRBV11-2,.,CASSPHVRDDIQYF,TGTGCCAGCAGCCCCCATGTCAGGGATGACATTCAGTACTTC
TRBJ2-3,.,TRBV10-1,.,CASSEFPGTDTQYF,TGCGCCAGCAGTGAGTTCCCCGGCACAGATACGCAGTATTTT
TRBJ2-3,.,TRBV12-3/TRBV12-4,.,CASSLYPTDTQYF,TGTGCCAGCAGCCTTTATCCCACAGATACGCAGTATTTT
TRBJ1-2,.,TRBV10-1,.,CASRNLANYGYTF,TGCGCCAGCAGAAACTTAGCTAACTATGGCTACACCTTC
TRBJ1-2,.,TRBV2,TRBD1,CASSPGTGNGYTF,TGTGCCAGCAGTCCCGGGACAGGGAATGGCTACACCTTC
TRBJ1-2,.,TRBV5-1,.,CASSLAGFNYGYTF,TGCGCCAGCAGCTTGGCCGGTTTTAACTATGGCTACACCTTC
TRBJ2-5,.,TRBV12-3/TRBV12-4,.,CASSYPGETQYF,TGTGCCAGCAGCTACCCGGGAGAGACCCAGTACTTC
TRBJ2-7,few,TRBV7-2,.,CASSLAEGSYEQYF,TGTGCCAGCAGCTTAGCCGAGGGCAGCTACGAGCAGTACTTC
TRBJ2-7,.,TRBV27,TRBD2,CASGPGTTYEQYF,TGTGCCAGCGGCCCCGGGACTACCTACGAGCAGTACTTC
TRBJ2-7,.,TRBV7-3,TRBD2,CASSFGTSGSEQYF,TGTGCCAGCAGCTTCGGGACTAGCGGGTCCGAGCAGTACTTC
TRBJ2-7,.,TRBV6-5,.,CASKGAGEQYF,TGTGCCAGCAAGGGGGCGGGGGAGCAGTACTTC
TRBJ1-3,once,TRBV29-1,.,CSVRGAGNTIYF,TGCAGCGTCCGGGGAGCTGGAAACACCATATATTTT
TRBJ2-7,.,TRBV6-5,TRBD2,CASSYLAGVDEQYF,TGTGCCAGCAGTTACCTAGCGGGAGTGGACGAGCAGTACTTC
TRBJ2-2,.,TRBV9,.,CASSVVKGGTGELFF,TGTGCCAGCAGCGTAGTGAAGGGCGGGACCGGGGAGCTGTTTTTT
TRBJ2-1,once,TRBV30,TRBD1,CAWSAGGQGGDEQFF,TGTGCCTGGAGTGCCGGGGGACAGGGGGGGGATGAGCAGTTCTTC
TRBJ1-5,.,TRBV30,TRBD1,CAWRLRDRGRGGAQPQHF,TGTGCCTGGAGGCTCCGGGACAGGGGAAGGGGAGGAGCTCAGCCCCAGCATTTT
TRBJ2-3,.,TRBV6-9,.,CASGARSTDTQYF,TGTGCCAGCGGGGCCAGGTCCACAGATACGCAGTATTTT
TRBJ2-7,.,TRBV29-1,.,CSAWASGYEQYF,TGCAGCGCATGGGCGTCGGGGTACGAGCAGTACTTC
TRBJ1-4,.,TRBV28,TRBD1,CASSSLTGGGVNEKLFF,TGTGCCAGCAGTTCCTTGACAGGGGGCGGGGTGAATGAAAAACTGTTTTTT
TRBJ1-6,.,TRBV4-3,.,CASSQDLIRGYNSPLHF,TGCGCCAGCAGCCAAGATCTGATCAGGGGCTACAATTCACCCCTCCACTTT
TRBJ1-1,.,TRBV15,TRBD1,CATSRVKLSGTGLTEAFF,TGTGCCACCAGCAGAGTCAAGCTATCCGGGACAGGCCTCACTGAAGCTTTCTTT
TRBJ2-5,.,TRBV4-1,TRBD1,CASSLVLTGTQETQYF,TGCGCCAGCAGCCTCGTCCTGACAGGGACCCAAGAGACCCAGTACTTC
TRBJ1-5,few,TRBV19,TRBD1,CASSIRGTAKAHSNQPQHF,TGTGCCAGTAGTATTCGAGGGACAGCCAAGGCCCATAGCAATCAGCCCCAGCATTTT
TRBJ1-6,.,TRBV5-1,.,CASSLVQGQINSPLHF,TGCGCCAGCAGCTTGGTTCAGGGCCAAATTAATTCACCCCTCCACTTT
TRBJ2-7,.,TRBV6-5,.,CASSRDMGASEQYF,TGTGCCAGCAGTCGGGATATGGGGGCCTCCGAGCAGTACTTC
TRBJ2-6,.,TRBV19,.,CASSYPLGGAGANVLTF,TGTGCCAGTAGCTACCCTCTTGGCGGGGCTGGGGCCAACGTCCTGACTTTC
TRBJ2-3,.,TRBV7-9,.,CASSPTSVTDTQYF,TGTGCCAGCAGCCCGACTAGTGTCACAGATACGCAGTATTTT
TRBJ2-7,.,TRBV29-1,.,CSVEYASSYEQYF,TGCAGCGTTGAATACGCTAGCTCCTACGAGCAGTACTTC
TRBJ1-5,.,TRBV6-2/TRBV6-3,TRBD1,CASSYSRWTGDRSNQPQHF,TGTGCCAGCAGTTACTCTAGGTGGACAGGGGATCGCAGCAATCAGCCCCAGCATTTT
TRBJ2-1,.,TRBV7-2,TRBD2,CASSLTLAGDHNEQFF,TGTGCCAGCAGCTTAACGCTAGCGGGAGACCACAATGAGCAGTTCTTC
TRBJ1-2,.,TRBV7-3,TRBD1,CASSLSGGPYGYTF,TGTGCCAGCAGCTTGTCAGGGGGCCCCTATGGCTACACCTTC
TRBJ1-2,.,TRBV6-2/TRBV6-3,.,CASSYEGRGYTF,TGTGCCAGCAGTTACGAGGGCAGAGGCTACACCTTC
TRBJ2-2,.,TRBV4-3,TRBD2,CASSQGTSGGVGGELFF,TGCGCCAGCAGCCAAGGGACTAGCGGGGGGGTTGGCGGGGAGCTGTTTTTT